This T cell receptor (beta chain) was captured by sequencing in a study of T cells and Merkel cell carcinoma outcomes. The germline gives CDR1 KGHSH, CDR2 LQKENI. This CDR3 is 14 amino acids long. The ends were cut back, 3 bases at V and 4 bases at J, with 12 bases in the middle. Whole-study results and caveats: Merkel cell carcinoma outcomes were reportedly predicted by repertoire and T-cell density.

The method was immunoSEQ multiplex PCR; TCRdb's version includes in-frame clones alone and lacks a portion of them. The table records 130 to 150 clones, roughly 98% of them present only once. Points on this clone: What it binds is not known.

The TCR sequence derives from a human donor with Merkel cell carcinoma. Sequenced: tumor tissue from Merkel cell carcinoma. The chain is built from TRBV18 and TRBJ1-2; the D gene is possibly TRBD1 (6 bases). The CDR3 reads CASSPEGVSYGYTF. The CDR3 DNA reads TGTGCCAGCTCACCTGAGGGGGTGAGCTATGGCTACACCTTC.